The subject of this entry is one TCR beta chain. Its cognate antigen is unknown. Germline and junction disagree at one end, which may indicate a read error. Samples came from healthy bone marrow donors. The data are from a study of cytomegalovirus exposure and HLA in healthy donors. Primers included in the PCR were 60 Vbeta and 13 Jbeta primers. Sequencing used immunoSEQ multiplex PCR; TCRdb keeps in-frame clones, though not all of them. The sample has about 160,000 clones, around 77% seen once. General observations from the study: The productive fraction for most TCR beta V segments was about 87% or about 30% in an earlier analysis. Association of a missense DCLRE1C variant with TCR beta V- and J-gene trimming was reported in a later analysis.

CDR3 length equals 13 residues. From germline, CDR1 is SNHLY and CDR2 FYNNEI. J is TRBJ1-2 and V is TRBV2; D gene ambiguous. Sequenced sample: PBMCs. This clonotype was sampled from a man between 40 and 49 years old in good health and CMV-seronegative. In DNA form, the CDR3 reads TGTGCCAGCAGTGAAGGCGGTGGAAATCCCCCCCCCTTC. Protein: CASSEGGGNPPPF.